This TCR beta chain was captured in a study of blood T cell repertoires in COVID-19. The wider study: Samples representing acute and convalescent COVID-19 were sourced from the United States, Italy and Spain. Sources were T cells, B-cell-depleted T cells, or PBMCs; the material itself was cDNA or gDNA.

The repertoire was sequenced with immunoSEQ multiplex PCR; TCRdb's copy has only in-frame clones and lacks some. The sample records 200,000 or so clones, over 75% being singletons. Trimming cost V 6 bases and J 5 bases, with 8 bases left between them. The germline V gene encodes CDR1 SGHRS and CDR2 YFSETQ. The CDR3 covers 11 residues. The chain combines TRBV5-1 with TRBJ2-5, with a tentative D call TRBD2 (6 bases). This TCR derives from a woman between 18 and 29 years old in a cohort exposed to, infected with or recovered from COVID-19 (not recorded which). Material: PBMCs or T cells enriched from blood (not recorded which). The CDR3 spells CASNGGETQYF. The CDR3 bases are TGCGCCAGCAATGGGGGGGAGACCCAGTACTTC. The full variable domain, its missing parts supplied by reference TRBV5-1 and TRBJ2-5, is KAGVTQTPRYLIKTRGQQVTLSCSPISGHRSVSWYQQTPGQGLQFLFEYFSETQRNKGNFPGRFSGRQFSNSRSEMNVSTLELGDSALYLCASNGGETQYFGPGTRLLVL.